This T cell receptor (beta chain) was captured in a study of blood T cell repertoires in COVID-19. In assigning cohorts, the study relied on participant-reported clinical history. With 4 bases clipped from V and 6 bases from J, the junction kept 12 bases outside the gene matches. This CDR3 spans 15 amino acids. CDR1 is SGHNT, CDR2 YYREEE, per germline (reference sequence). Clones were read by immunoSEQ multiplex PCR, and TCRdb kept only the in-frame ones, dropping some. Here the sample spans about 280,000 clones, roughly 87% being singletons. Sequencing used PBMCs or T cells enriched from blood (not recorded which). This sequence was found in a woman aged 40 to 50 who had recovered from COVID-19. This rearrangement joins TRBV5-4 to TRBJ2-7; TRBD2 matches at 8 bases. The CDR3 spells CASSPAGLGGSEQYF. The CDR3 DNA is TGTGCCAGCAGCCCTGCGGGACTAGGCGGGAGCGAGCAGTACTTC.